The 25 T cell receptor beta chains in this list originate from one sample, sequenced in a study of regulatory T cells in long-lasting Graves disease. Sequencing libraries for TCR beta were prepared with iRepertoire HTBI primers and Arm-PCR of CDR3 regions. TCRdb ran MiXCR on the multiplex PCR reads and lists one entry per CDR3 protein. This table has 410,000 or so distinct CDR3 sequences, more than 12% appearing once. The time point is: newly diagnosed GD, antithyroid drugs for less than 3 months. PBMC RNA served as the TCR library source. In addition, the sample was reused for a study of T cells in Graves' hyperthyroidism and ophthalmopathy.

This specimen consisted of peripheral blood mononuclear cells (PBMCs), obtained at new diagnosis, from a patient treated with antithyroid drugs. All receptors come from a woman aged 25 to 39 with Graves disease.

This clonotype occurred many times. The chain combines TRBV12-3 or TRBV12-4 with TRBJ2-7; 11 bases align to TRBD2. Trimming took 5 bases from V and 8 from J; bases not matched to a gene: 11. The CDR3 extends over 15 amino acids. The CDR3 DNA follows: TGTGCCAGCAGTCATCCCCCGCTAGCGGGAGGCCAGCAGTACTTC. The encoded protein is CASSHPPLAGGQQYF.

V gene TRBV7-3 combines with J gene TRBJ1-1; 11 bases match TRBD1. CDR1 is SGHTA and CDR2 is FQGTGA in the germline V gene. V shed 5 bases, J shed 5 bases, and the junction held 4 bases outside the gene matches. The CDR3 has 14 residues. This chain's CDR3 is CASSDGTGGTEAFF. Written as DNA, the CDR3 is TGTGCCAGCAGCGACGGGACAGGGGGGACTGAAGCTTTCTTT.

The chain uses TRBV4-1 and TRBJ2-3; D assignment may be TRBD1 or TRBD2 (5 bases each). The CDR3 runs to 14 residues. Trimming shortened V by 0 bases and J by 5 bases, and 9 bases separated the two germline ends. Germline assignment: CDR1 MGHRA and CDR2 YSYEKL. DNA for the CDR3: TGCGCCAGCAGCCAAGATACGAGGGGAGATACGCAGTATTTT. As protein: CASSQDTRGDTQYF.

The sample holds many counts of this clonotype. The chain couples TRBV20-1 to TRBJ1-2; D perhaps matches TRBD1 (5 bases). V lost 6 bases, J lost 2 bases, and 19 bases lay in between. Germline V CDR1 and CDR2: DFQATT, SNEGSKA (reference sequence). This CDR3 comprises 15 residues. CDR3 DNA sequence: TGCAGTGCCACTAGGTCGGACACTGCCAACTATGGCTACACCTTC. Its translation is CSATRSDTANYGYTF.

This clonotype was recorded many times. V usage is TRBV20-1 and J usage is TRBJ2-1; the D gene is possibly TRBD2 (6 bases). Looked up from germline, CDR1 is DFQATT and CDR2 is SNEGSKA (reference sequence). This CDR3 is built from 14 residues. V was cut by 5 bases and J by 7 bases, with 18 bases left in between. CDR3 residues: CSAPPRLSGNEQFF. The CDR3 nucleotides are TGCAGTGCTCCCCCGCGTTTGAGCGGGAATGAGCAGTTCTTC.

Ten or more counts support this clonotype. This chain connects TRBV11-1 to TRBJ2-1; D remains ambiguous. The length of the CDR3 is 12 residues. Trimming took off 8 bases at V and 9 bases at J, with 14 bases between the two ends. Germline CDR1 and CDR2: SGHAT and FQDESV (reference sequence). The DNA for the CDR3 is TGTGCCAGCTCTTCCAGTTTCGGTGAGCAGTTCTTC. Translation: CASSSSFGEQFF.

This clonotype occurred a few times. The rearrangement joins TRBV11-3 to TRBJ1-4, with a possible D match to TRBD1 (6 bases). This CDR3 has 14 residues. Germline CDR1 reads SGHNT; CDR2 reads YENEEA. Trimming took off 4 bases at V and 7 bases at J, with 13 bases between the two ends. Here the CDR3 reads CASSSYRDGEKLFF. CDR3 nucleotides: TGTGCCAGCAGCTCCTACAGGGACGGTGAAAAACTGTTTTTT.

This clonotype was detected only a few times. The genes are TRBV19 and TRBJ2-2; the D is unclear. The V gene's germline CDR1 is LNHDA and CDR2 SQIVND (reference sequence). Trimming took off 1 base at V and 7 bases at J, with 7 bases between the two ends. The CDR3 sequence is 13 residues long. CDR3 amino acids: CASSIGLFGELFF. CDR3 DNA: TGTGCCAGTAGTATAGGACTCTTCGGGGAGCTGTTTTTT. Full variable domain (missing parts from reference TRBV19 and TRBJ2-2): DGGITQSPKYLFRKEGQNVTLSCEQNLNHDAMYWYRQDPGQGLRLIYYSQIVNDFQKGDIAEGYSVSREKKESFPLTVTSAQKNPTAFYLCASSIGLFGELFFGEGSRLTVL.

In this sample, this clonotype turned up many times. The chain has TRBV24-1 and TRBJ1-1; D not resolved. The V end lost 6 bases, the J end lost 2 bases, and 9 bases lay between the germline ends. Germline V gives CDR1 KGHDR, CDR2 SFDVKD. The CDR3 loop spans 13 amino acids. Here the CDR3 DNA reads TGTGCCACCAGTACCCCACGCAACACTGAAGCTTTCTTT. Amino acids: CATSTPRNTEAFF.

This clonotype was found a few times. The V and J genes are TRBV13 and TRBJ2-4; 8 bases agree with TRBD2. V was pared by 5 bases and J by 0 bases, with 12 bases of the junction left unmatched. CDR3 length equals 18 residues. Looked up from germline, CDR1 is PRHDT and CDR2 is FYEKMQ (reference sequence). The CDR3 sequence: CASSPSPGTRLAKNIQYF. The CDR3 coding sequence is TGTGCCAGCAGCCCATCCCCCGGGACTAGACTAGCCAAAAACATTCAGTACTTC.

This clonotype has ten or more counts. The CDR3 here is CASSARTEETQYF. CDR3 DNA sequence: TGTGCCAGCAGTGCCCGGACAGAAGAGACCCAGTACTTC. The chain uses TRBV2 and TRBJ2-5; possibly TRBD1 for D (6 bases). Germline V CDR1 and CDR2: SNHLY, FYNNEI. CDR3 length: 13 amino acids. V lost 4 bases, J lost 3 bases, and 9 bases lay in between.

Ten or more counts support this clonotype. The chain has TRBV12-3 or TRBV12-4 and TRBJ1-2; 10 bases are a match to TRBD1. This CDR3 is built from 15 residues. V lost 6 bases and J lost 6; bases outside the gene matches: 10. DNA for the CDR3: TGTGCCAGCAGCCCGGGACAGGGGTTCGTAGATGGCTACACCTTC. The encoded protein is CASSPGQGFVDGYTF.

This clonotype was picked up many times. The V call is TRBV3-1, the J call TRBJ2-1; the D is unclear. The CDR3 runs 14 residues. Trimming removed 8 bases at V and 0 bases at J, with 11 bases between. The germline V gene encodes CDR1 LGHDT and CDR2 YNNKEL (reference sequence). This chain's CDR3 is CASEDSYSYNEQFF. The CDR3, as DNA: TGTGCCAGCGAAGACTCCTACTCCTACAATGAGCAGTTCTTC.

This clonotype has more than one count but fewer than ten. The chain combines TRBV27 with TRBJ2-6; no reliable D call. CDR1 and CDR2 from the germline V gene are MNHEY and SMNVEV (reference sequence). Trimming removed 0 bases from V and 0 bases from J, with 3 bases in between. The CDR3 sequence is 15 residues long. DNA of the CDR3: TGTGCCAGCAGTTTATCGATCTCTGGGGCCAACGTCCTGACTTTC. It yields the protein CASSLSISGANVLTF.

The CDR3: CSASGLPADTQYF. Here the CDR3 DNA reads TGCAGTGCCTCGGGCCTCCCCGCAGATACGCAGTATTTT. The chain joins TRBV20-1 to TRBJ2-3; D call uncertain. There are 13 residues in the CDR3. Germline V gene lookup returns CDR1 DFQATT and CDR2 SNEGSKA (reference sequence). The V and J ends lost 6 bases and 4 bases respectively, with 14 bases between them.

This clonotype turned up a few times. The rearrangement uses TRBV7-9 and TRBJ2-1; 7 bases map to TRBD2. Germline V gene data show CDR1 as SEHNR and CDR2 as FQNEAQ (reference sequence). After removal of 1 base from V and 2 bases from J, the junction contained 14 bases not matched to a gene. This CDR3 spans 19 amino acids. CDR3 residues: CASSLGGGLAQSPYNEQFF. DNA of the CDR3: TGTGCCAGCAGCTTAGGGGGAGGGCTAGCCCAATCCCCCTACAATGAGCAGTTCTTC.

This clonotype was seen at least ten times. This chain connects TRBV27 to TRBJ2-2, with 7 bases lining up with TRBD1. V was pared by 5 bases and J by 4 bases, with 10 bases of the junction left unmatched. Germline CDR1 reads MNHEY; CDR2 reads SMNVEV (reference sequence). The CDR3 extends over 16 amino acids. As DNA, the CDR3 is TGTGCCAGCAGTGATACAGGGGTGCTTGGCACCGGGGAGCTGTTTTTT. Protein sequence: CASSDTGVLGTGELFF.

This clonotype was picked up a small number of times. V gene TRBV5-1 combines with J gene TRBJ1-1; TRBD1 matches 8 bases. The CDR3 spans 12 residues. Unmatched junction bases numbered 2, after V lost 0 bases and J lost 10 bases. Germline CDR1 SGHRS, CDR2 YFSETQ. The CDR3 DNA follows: TGCGCCAGCAGCTTGGTCGGGACAGGAGCTTTCTTT. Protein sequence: CASSLVGTGAFF.

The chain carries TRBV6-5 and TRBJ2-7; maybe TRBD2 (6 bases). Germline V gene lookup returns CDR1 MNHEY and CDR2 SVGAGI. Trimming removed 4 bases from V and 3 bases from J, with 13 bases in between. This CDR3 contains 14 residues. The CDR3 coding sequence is TGTGCCAGCAGTTCAATAGCGGAGCTCTACGAGCAGTACTTC. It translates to CASSSIAELYEQYF.

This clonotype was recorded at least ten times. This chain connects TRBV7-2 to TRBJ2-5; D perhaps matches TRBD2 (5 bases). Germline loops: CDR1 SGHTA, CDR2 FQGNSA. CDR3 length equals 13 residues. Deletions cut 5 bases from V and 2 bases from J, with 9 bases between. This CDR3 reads CASSGRGQETQYF. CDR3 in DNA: TGTGCCAGCAGCGGACGGGGTCAAGAGACCCAGTACTTC.

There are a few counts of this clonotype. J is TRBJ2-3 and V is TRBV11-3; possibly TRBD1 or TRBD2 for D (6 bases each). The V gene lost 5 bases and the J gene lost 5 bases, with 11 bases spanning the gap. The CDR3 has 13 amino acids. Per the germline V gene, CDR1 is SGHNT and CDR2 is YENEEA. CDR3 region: CASSRGAGDTQYF. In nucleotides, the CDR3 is TGTGCCAGCAGCAGGGGGGCTGGAGATACGCAGTATTTT. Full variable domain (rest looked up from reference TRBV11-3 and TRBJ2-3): EAGVVQSPRYKIIEKKQPVAFWCNPISGHNTLYWYLQNLGQGPELLIRYENEEAVDDSQLPKDRFSAERLKGVDSTLKIQPAELGDSAVYLCASSRGAGDTQYFGPGTRLTVL.

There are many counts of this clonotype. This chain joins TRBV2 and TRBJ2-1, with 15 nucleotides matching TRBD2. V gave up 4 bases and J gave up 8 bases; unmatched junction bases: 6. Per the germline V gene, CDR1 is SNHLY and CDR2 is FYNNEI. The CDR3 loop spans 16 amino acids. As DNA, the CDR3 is TGTGCCAGCAGTGCCGGACTAGCGGGAGGGATGGATGAGCAGTTCTTC. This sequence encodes CASSAGLAGGMDEQFF.

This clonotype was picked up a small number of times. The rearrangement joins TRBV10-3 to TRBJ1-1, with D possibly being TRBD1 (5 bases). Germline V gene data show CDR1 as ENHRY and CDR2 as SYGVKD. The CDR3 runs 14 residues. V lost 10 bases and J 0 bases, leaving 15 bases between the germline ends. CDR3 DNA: TGTGCCACCGCCGCAGGGAGATTGAACACTGAAGCTTTCTTT. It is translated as CATAAGRLNTEAFF.

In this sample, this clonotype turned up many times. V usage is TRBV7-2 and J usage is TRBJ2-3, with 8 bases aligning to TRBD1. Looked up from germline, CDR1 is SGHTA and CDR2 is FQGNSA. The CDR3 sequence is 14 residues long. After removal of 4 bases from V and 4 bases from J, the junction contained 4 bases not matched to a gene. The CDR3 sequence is CASSSPRGPDTQYF. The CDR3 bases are TGTGCCAGCAGCTCACCCAGGGGGCCAGATACGCAGTATTTT.

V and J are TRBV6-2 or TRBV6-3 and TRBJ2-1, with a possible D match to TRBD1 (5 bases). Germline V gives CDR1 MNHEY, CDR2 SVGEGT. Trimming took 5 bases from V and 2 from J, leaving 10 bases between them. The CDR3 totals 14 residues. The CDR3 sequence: CASSPLGAYNEQFF. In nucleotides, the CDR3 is TGTGCCAGCAGTCCTCTAGGGGCCTACAATGAGCAGTTCTTC.